This T cell receptor beta chain was identified during a study of blood T cell repertoires in COVID-19. Study overall: The study drew acute and convalescent COVID-19 samples from the United States, Italy and Spain. PBMCs, B-cell-depleted T cells, or T cells were the source of the cDNA or gDNA that made up the material.

Participant reports of clinical history set cohort assignment. Here immunoSEQ multiplex PCR was the method, and the copy in TCRdb shows in-frame clones only, minus some. The sample consists of some 200,000 clones, roughly four fifths of them appearing once. The TCR sequence derives from a man aged 35 to 55 who had recovered from COVID-19. The specimen was PBMCs or T cells enriched from blood (not recorded which).

The CDR3 coding sequence is TGCGCCAGCAGACTTACTAGCGGGAGTACTAATGAGCAGTACTTC. It is translated as CASRLTSGSTNEQYF. The chain uses TRBV4-1 and TRBJ2-7; 11 bases match TRBD2. The CDR3 sequence is 15 residues long. Trimming cost V 6 bases and J 7 bases; bases outside gene matches: 11. Germline V CDR1 and CDR2: MGHRA, YSYEKL.